This TCR beta chain is from a study of control samples from healthy donors and cancer patients. Libraries were prepared by immunoSEQ multiplex PCR; TCRdb keeps only in-frame clonotypes and omits some of them. The table shows about 250,000 clones, with over 75% occurring only once. The germline V and J ends were trimmed by 5 bases and 6 bases, with 22 bases remaining between them. The CDR3 contains 16 residues. Germline V gives CDR1 LNHDA, CDR2 SQIVND (reference sequence). Source material: PBMCs. The chain combines TRBV19 with TRBJ1-2, with D perhaps matching TRBD1 (6 bases). This sequence originates from a woman aged 60-75 years with lung cancer. CDR3 nucleotide sequence: TGTGCCAGTAGTTCGCTACAGGGAGAGGTCGAGGATGGCTACACCTTC. Translation gives CASSSLQGEVEDGYTF.